This is a list of T cell receptor beta chains from one sample in a study of OX40 agonist ivuxolimab in advanced cancers. The protocol was immunoSEQ multiplex PCR, while the TCRdb copy is restricted to in-frame clones and leaves out a portion. The repertoire holds approximately 74,000 clones, over 75% seen once, with 0.5% to 0.55% in the top ten. The source was CD4+ or CD8+ T cells sorted from blood, collected in a trial of the OX40 agonist ivuxolimab. Receptors were obtained from an adult with an advanced solid tumor such as melanoma, head and neck, liver or kidney cancer. Both conserved end residues are trimmed from each CDR3. The D gene is left open where the match is weak. For some rows the clone size is stated as once, few or many, or as a class when expanded; others skip it.

V gene,clone size,D gene,J gene,CDR3 protein
TRBV2,NA,TRBD2,TRBJ2-7,ASSPSSGRDEQY
TRBV6-5,NA,NA,TRBJ2-3,ASSLIQGTQY
TRBV5-5,NA,NA,TRBJ2-3,ASSLTGLTDTQY
TRBV7-2,NA,NA,TRBJ1-1,ASSLSTLEPTEAF
TRBV13,NA,NA,NA,ASSFTPRSGPSYEQY
TRBV11-1,NA,TRBD1,TRBJ2-5,ASGRDSQETQY
TRBV10-3,NA,TRBD2,TRBJ2-3,ATERSSGRVGGTDTQY
TRBV30,NA,NA,TRBJ1-4,AWSQGFANEKLF
TRBV28,NA,NA,TRBJ2-5,ASSPWTPDQETQY
TRBV18,NA,NA,TRBJ2-1,ASSPPPNEQF
TRBV2,NA,NA,TRBJ2-5,ASSDRTDPETQY
TRBV27,NA,TRBD1,TRBJ2-3,ASTPGGQTQDTQY
TRBV6-5,once,TRBD2,TRBJ2-7,ASSYRLADEQY
TRBV18,NA,NA,TRBJ2-7,ASSPASSYEQY
TRBV7-3,NA,NA,TRBJ2-2,ASSSAGQTYANTGELF
TRBV5-1,NA,TRBD2,TRBJ2-3,ASSHQTSGSSDTQY
TRBV5-4,NA,TRBD1,TRBJ1-4,ASSLGGTGNEKLF
TRBV15,NA,NA,TRBJ1-2,ATSRGQADYGYT
TRBV6-1,few,NA,TRBJ2-6,ASSVGSSGANVLT
TRBV4-1,NA,NA,TRBJ2-7,ASSQGRGPYEQY
TRBV2,NA,NA,TRBJ2-1,ASSRGTVLGNEQF
TRBV18,NA,NA,TRBJ1-1,ASSPAWDTEAF
TRBV11-2,once,TRBD1,TRBJ2-5,ASSLWDRLQETQY
TRBV7-9,NA,NA,TRBJ2-7,ASSLTSSSYEQY
TRBV11-2,NA,NA,TRBJ2-5,ASSQGGGHPETQY
TRBV29-1,NA,TRBD2,TRBJ2-5,SVGGAGGEGETQY
TRBV6-1,NA,NA,TRBJ2-2,ASSENVGLGTGELF
TRBV7-9,NA,TRBD2,TRBJ2-1,ASSSPILAGGYNEQF
TRBV7-9,NA,NA,TRBJ2-3,ASSLVTPDTQY
TRBV5-1,NA,NA,TRBJ2-7,ASSLVGGSEQY
TRBV30,NA,NA,TRBJ1-3,AWSGLRGAAGNTIY
TRBV28,NA,TRBD1,TRBJ1-5,ASSSGQGLEPQH
TRBV19,NA,NA,TRBJ1-5,ASRTRSRRDHNGNQPQH
TRBV5-6,NA,TRBD1,TRBJ2-5,ASSSRGFKETQY
TRBV29-1,NA,NA,TRBJ1-1,STVGTPNTEAF
TRBV18,NA,NA,TRBJ1-5,ASSPLALLGQPQH
TRBV4-3,NA,TRBD2,TRBJ2-2,ASSQPPIGTSISGELF
TRBV28,NA,TRBD1,TRBJ2-5,ASSYPARGETQY
TRBV27,NA,TRBD1,TRBJ2-7,ASSSRDRSYEQY
TRBV18,NA,NA,TRBJ1-2,ASSQPNYGYT
TRBV7-2,NA,NA,TRBJ2-2,ASSPTRMTGELF
TRBV11-2,NA,TRBD2,TRBJ2-1,ASSPGLAGQGEQF
TRBV5-4,NA,TRBD2,TRBJ2-7,AVGGGATLYEQY
TRBV28,NA,NA,TRBJ2-1,ASSPSDSFKQF
TRBV27,NA,TRBD2,TRBJ2-3,ASSLKGGGGLGTDTQY
TRBV28,NA,TRBD1,TRBJ2-2,ASSSTGKNTGELF
TRBV19,NA,NA,TRBJ2-1,ASSMSVANNEQF
TRBV21-1,NA,NA,TRBJ2-7,ASSSQDQTTAYEQY
TRBV28,NA,TRBD1,TRBJ2-6,ASSDNIGTGNSGANVLT
TRBV5-6,NA,TRBD1,TRBJ2-2,ASTFTGTGLTGELF
TRBV5-1,NA,NA,TRBJ2-6,ASSYRTAGANVLT
TRBV10-1,NA,NA,TRBJ2-5,ASRRGVETQY
TRBV30,NA,NA,TRBJ1-6,ALSAGKGTYNSPLH